Shown below are 30 T cell receptor beta chains from a single sample sequenced in a study of blood T cell repertoires in COVID-19. Measured with immunoSEQ multiplex PCR; TCRdb has only the in-frame clones, and not every one. The table has over 90,000 clones, 84% seen once. The sequenced sample was peripheral blood. All receptors come from a human donor in a cohort sampled during active COVID-19.

The rearrangement uses TRBV6-2 or TRBV6-3 and TRBJ2-5; 7 nucleotides match TRBD1. Germline V gives CDR1 MNHEY, CDR2 SVGEGT. This CDR3 is built from 14 residues. V shed 6 bases, J shed 2 bases, and the junction held 6 bases outside the gene matches. CDR3 sequence: CASSRDSHQETQYF. For the CDR3, the DNA is TGTGCCAGCAGCCGGGACAGTCATCAAGAGACCCAGTACTTC.

The DNA for the CDR3 is TGTGCCAGTAGTTCCTTTGAGCCCCAGCATTTT. Amino acid sequence: CASSSFEPQHF. This rearrangement joins TRBV19 to TRBJ1-5; D not certain. Trimming pared 5 bases from V and 8 bases from J, leaving 7 bases between. The CDR3 covers 11 residues. The germline CDR1 and CDR2 sequences are LNHDA and SQIVND (reference sequence).

V is TRBV3-1 (or the pseudogene TRBV3-2) and J is TRBJ1-5; a weak D match, TRBD1 (6 bases). The germline V gene has CDR1 LGHDT and CDR2 YNNKEL (reference sequence). The CDR3 consists of 17 residues. The V end was cut by 1 base, the J end by 6 bases, with 19 bases between. CDR3 coding DNA: TGTGCCAGCAGCCAAGCGGAAGGTATCACAGGGTGTCAGCCCCAGCATTTT. Amino acid sequence: CASSQAEGITGCQPQHF.

The rearrangement joins TRBV29-1 to TRBJ1-5; D may be TRBD1 (6 bases). V was shortened by 4 bases and J by 4 bases, with 11 bases between the two germline ends. This CDR3 has 13 residues. CDR1 and CDR2 (germline): SQVTM, ANQGSEA. Here the CDR3 reads CSVAAGANQPQHF. CDR3 nucleotide sequence: TGCAGCGTTGCGGCAGGGGCGAATCAGCCCCAGCATTTT.

In nucleotides, the CDR3 is TGCGCCAGCAGCCAGACTCCCTGGGGGGTAGGAGACTATGGCTACACCTTC. Its translation: CASSQTPWGVGDYGYTF. This chain links TRBV4-1 with TRBJ1-2, with TRBD1 as a possible D gene (5 bases). The CDR3 sequence is 17 residues long. Between the trimmed V and J ends, which lost 3 bases and 3 bases, there was a span of 20 bases. Germline CDR1 reads MGHRA; CDR2 reads YSYEKL.

This clone was seen just once. V usage is TRBV5-4 and J usage is TRBJ2-6; no clear D gene. With 0 bases removed from V and 3 bases from J, the gap between germline ends came to 10 bases. The germline gives CDR1 SGHNT, CDR2 YYREEE (reference sequence). The length of the CDR3 is 16 residues. For the CDR3, the DNA is TGTGCCAGCAGCTTGGGCGGCCCTGGTGGGGCCAACGTCCTGACTTTC. It codes for CASSLGGPGGANVLTF. Full variable domain (missing parts from reference TRBV5-4 and TRBJ2-6): ETGVTQSPTHLIKTRGQQVTLRCSSQSGHNTVSWYQQALGQGPQFIFQYYREEENGRGNFPPRFSGLQFPNYSSELNVNALELDDSALYLCASSLGGPGGANVLTFGAGSRLTVL.

The genes are TRBV5-1 and TRBJ1-2, with 12 bases matching TRBD1. Germline V lookup: CDR1 SGHRS, CDR2 YFSETQ. The V gene end was trimmed by 0 bases and the J gene end by 4 bases; junction bases not matched to a gene: 7. This CDR3 has 17 amino acids. CDR3: CASSLAGGQGATYGYTF. Here the CDR3 DNA reads TGCGCCAGCAGCTTGGCCGGGGGACAGGGGGCAACCTATGGCTACACCTTC. Using reference TRBV5-1 and TRBJ1-2 for the parts outside the CDR3, the full variable domain is KAGVTQTPRYLIKTRGQQVTLSCSPISGHRSVSWYQQTPGQGLQFLFEYFSETQRNKGNFPGRFSGRQFSNSRSEMNVSTLELGDSALYLCASSLAGGQGATYGYTFGSGTRLTVV.

V is TRBV11-2 and J is TRBJ1-1; D is perhaps TRBD1 (5 bases). Germline V gives CDR1 SGHAT, CDR2 FQNNGV. V was pared by 2 bases and J by 1 base, with 11 bases between. This CDR3 spans 15 amino acids. The CDR3 sequence is CASSLQGGKNTEAFF. CDR3 nucleotides: TGTGCCAGCAGCTTACAGGGCGGGAAGAACACTGAAGCTTTCTTT.

The rearrangement uses TRBV7-8 and TRBJ1-5, with 7 bases aligning to TRBD1. The CDR3 loop spans 15 amino acids. Unmatched junction bases numbered 4, after V lost 1 base and J lost 4 bases. From germline, CDR1 is SGHVS and CDR2 FQNEAQ. The CDR3 nucleotides are TGTGCCAGCAGCTTAGGACAGGGAGCGAATCAGCCCCAGCATTTT. This encodes CASSLGQGANQPQHF. Using reference TRBV7-8 and TRBJ1-5 for the parts outside the CDR3, the full variable domain is GAGVSQSPRYKVAKRGQDVALRCDPISGHVSLFWYQQALGQGPEFLTYFQNEAQLDKSGLPSDRFFAERPEGSVSTLKIQRTQQEDSAVYLCASSLGQGANQPQHFGDGTRLSIL.

Here the CDR3 reads CASSGQGGEQYF. The CDR3 nucleotides are TGCGCCAGCTCAGGACAGGGTGGCGAGCAGTACTTC. V is TRBV10-1 and J is TRBJ2-7; 8 bases match TRBD1. Germline loops: CDR1 WNHNN, CDR2 SYGVQD (reference sequence). The V gene end was trimmed by 8 bases and the J gene end by 6 bases; junction bases not matched to a gene: 6. The CDR3 runs to 12 residues.

The chain combines TRBV5-1 with TRBJ1-5; tentatively, D is TRBD1 (6 bases). Trimming removed 0 bases from V and 7 bases from J, with 11 bases in between. Germline CDR1 is SGHRS and CDR2 is YFSETQ. This CDR3 has 14 amino acids. CDR3 coding DNA: TGCGCCAGCAGCTTGGGACAGGTATCCCAGCCCCAGCATTTT. It is translated as CASSLGQVSQPQHF.

The V and J genes are TRBV7-3 and TRBJ1-1, with TRBD1 matching over 7 bases. Germline-derived CDR1 and CDR2 are SGHTA and FQGTGA. This CDR3 is 12 amino acids long. V shed 0 bases and J 10 bases; nucleotides not matched to a gene: 2. This CDR3 is CASSLTGGPAFF. CDR3 DNA sequence: TGTGCCAGCAGCTTAACAGGGGGCCCAGCTTTCTTT.

This chain connects TRBV18 to TRBJ1-4; 10 nucleotides match TRBD1. This CDR3 is built from 14 residues. The ends lost 3 bases at V and 6 bases at J; junction bases unmatched: 1. The germline V gene encodes CDR1 KGHSH and CDR2 LQKENI. The chain's CDR3 is CASSPGTGDEKLFF. The CDR3 DNA reads as TGTGCCAGCTCACCCGGGACAGGGGATGAAAAACTGTTTTTT.

The chain joins TRBV5-5 to TRBJ1-4, with unresolved D. V gave up 3 bases and J gave up 4 bases, with 16 bases separating them. Looked up from germline, CDR1 is SGHKS and CDR2 is YYEKEE (reference sequence). The CDR3 loop spans 16 amino acids. The chain's CDR3 is CASSSRERSLNEKLFF. For the CDR3, the DNA is TGTGCCAGCAGCTCCCGGGAGAGAAGCCTTAATGAAAAACTGTTTTTT. Full variable domain (outside the CDR3, taken from reference TRBV5-5 and TRBJ1-4): DAGVTQSPTHLIKTRGQQVTLRCSPISGHKSVSWYQQVLGQGPQFIFQYYEKEERGRGNFPDRFSARQFPNYSSELNVNALLLGDSALYLCASSSRERSLNEKLFFGSGTQLSVL.

The gene calls are TRBV6-5 and TRBJ2-5; the D gene is possibly TRBD1 (6 bases). Trimming took off 2 bases at V and 5 bases at J, with 15 bases between the two ends. Germline V gene lookup returns CDR1 MNHEY and CDR2 SVGAGI. The CDR3 is 15 amino acids. Here the CDR3 reads CASSYTTQGWETQYF. DNA of the CDR3: TGTGCCAGCAGTTACACGACCCAGGGGTGGGAGACCCAGTACTTC.

The chain carries TRBV3-1 (or the pseudogene TRBV3-2) and TRBJ2-4; D perhaps matches TRBD1 (5 bases). This CDR3 is built from 13 residues. CDR1 and CDR2 (germline): LGHDT, YNNKEL (reference sequence). The V gene lost 2 bases and the J gene lost 6 bases, with 8 bases spanning the gap. CDR3 coding DNA: TGTGCCAGCAGCCAAAGGGGAATAAACATTCAGTACTTC. Amino acids: CASSQRGINIQYF.

The chain recombines TRBV6-4 with TRBJ2-3; D is perhaps TRBD2 (6 bases). CDR3 size: 12 residues. Germline V lookup: CDR1 MRHNA, CDR2 SNTAGT. V was cut by 2 bases and J by 8 bases, with 8 bases left in between. The CDR3, as DNA: TGTGCCAGCAGTGACCAGGGAGGTACGCAGTATTTT. This gives the protein CASSDQGGTQYF.

For the CDR3, the DNA is TGTGCCAGCAGCGCAGCCGGAGAGTTTTATGGCTACACCTTC. As protein: CASSAAGEFYGYTF. V is TRBV9 and J is TRBJ1-2; D gene uncertain. Trimming stripped 3 bases from V and 5 bases from J, with 14 bases between. The CDR3 has 14 residues. Germline assignment: CDR1 SGDLS and CDR2 YYNGEE.

This chain connects TRBV5-1 to TRBJ1-2, with 12 bases aligning to TRBD1. This CDR3 has 15 residues. Germline V gene data show CDR1 as SGHRS and CDR2 as YFSETQ. V was pared by 7 bases and J by 8 bases, with 12 bases of the junction left unmatched. The CDR3: CASGPGTGGDRGYTF. CDR3 in DNA: TGCGCCAGCGGCCCGGGGACAGGGGGCGATCGCGGCTACACCTTC.

This clone has a handful of counts. The DNA of the CDR3 is TGCGCCAGCAGCCCCCCTGACAGATCTGGTACGCAGTATTTT. It codes for CASSPPDRSGTQYF. This chain connects TRBV5-1 to TRBJ2-3, with a possible D match to TRBD1 (5 bases). The ends were cut back, 4 bases at V and 8 bases at J, with 17 bases in the middle. The CDR3 sequence is 14 residues long. The germline V gene encodes CDR1 SGHRS and CDR2 YFSETQ.

J is TRBJ2-7 and V is TRBV5-1, with 7 nucleotides matching TRBD2. The CDR3 sequence is 14 residues long. The V gene's germline CDR1 is SGHRS and CDR2 YFSETQ. With V trimmed by 1 base and J by 3 bases, 4 bases remained unmatched. CDR3 bases: TGCGCCAGCAGCTTGAAGCGGGGATTCTACGAGCAGTACTTC. Translated: CASSLKRGFYEQYF.

The V and J genes are TRBV9 and TRBJ2-4; the match to TRBD2 covers 7 bases. The CDR3 covers 14 residues. In germline, CDR1 is SGDLS, CDR2 YYNGEE. Losses at the gene ends were 0 bases for V and 5 bases for J; bases not matched to a gene: 2. The DNA of the CDR3 is TGTGCCAGCAGCGTAGGTCTAGCGGAAAACATTCAGTACTTC. Translation: CASSVGLAENIQYF.

The chain has TRBV11-1 and TRBJ2-1; 7 bases match TRBD1. Trimming took 5 bases from V and 0 from J; bases not matched to a gene: 7. Germline CDR1 and CDR2: SGHAT and FQDESV (reference sequence). This CDR3 is 16 amino acids long. The CDR3 sequence is CASSPRQGVSYNEQFF. Written as DNA, the CDR3 is TGTGCCAGCAGCCCGAGACAGGGAGTCTCCTACAATGAGCAGTTCTTC. The complete variable domain, with remaining parts taken from reference TRBV11-1 and TRBJ2-1, reads EAEVAQSPRYKITEKSQAVAFWCDPISGHATLYWYRQILGQGPELLVQFQDESVVDDSQLPKDRFSAERLKGVDSTLKIQPAELGDSAMYLCASSPRQGVSYNEQFFGPGTRLTVL.

This clone was seen just once. This chain links TRBV30 with TRBJ1-2; maybe TRBD1 (6 bases). CDR3 length: 12 residues. V lost 2 bases to trimming and J lost 12 bases, with 16 bases between them. Germline CDR1 GTSNPN, CDR2 SVGIG (reference sequence). CDR3 sequence: CAWSTYREGHTF. In DNA form, the CDR3 reads TGTGCCTGGAGTACCTACAGGGAGGGGCACACCTTC.

CDR3 amino acids: CASKAPEAGDGYTF. Written as DNA, the CDR3 is TGTGCCAGCAAGGCCCCAGAGGCGGGGGATGGCTACACCTTC. The chain employs TRBV6-7 and TRBJ1-2; TRBD1 might be the D (5 bases). TRBV6-7 is flagged as an ORF with uncertain function. V was clipped by 7 bases and J by 6 bases, with 18 bases between them. The CDR3 is 14 residues long.

This clone was counted a few times. This rearrangement joins TRBV19 to TRBJ1-2, with TRBD1 matching 12 bases. V lost 3 bases to trimming and J lost 4 bases; unmatched junction nucleotides: 9. The CDR3 runs to 17 residues. The germline V gene has CDR1 LNHDA and CDR2 SQIVND (reference sequence). CDR3 nucleotides: TGTGCCAGTAGTATTTTGTGGGACAGGGGGCGAGGCTATGGCTACACCTTC. This gives the protein CASSILWDRGRGYGYTF. Full variable domain (rest looked up from reference TRBV19 and TRBJ1-2): DGGITQSPKYLFRKEGQNVTLSCEQNLNHDAMYWYRQDPGQGLRLIYYSQIVNDFQKGDIAEGYSVSREKKESFPLTVTSAQKNPTAFYLCASSILWDRGRGYGYTFGSGTRLTVV.

The chain recombines TRBV11-2 with TRBJ1-2; TRBD1 is a possible D gene (5 bases). The CDR3 runs to 14 residues. Germline V gene sequence: CDR1 SGHAT, CDR2 FQNNGV. The V gene lost 4 bases and the J gene lost 8 bases, with 17 bases spanning the gap. The CDR3 spells CASSSLTGTRGYTF. The CDR3 nucleotides read TGTGCCAGCAGCTCACTGACCGGGACTAGGGGCTACACCTTC.

J is TRBJ1-6 and V is TRBV2, with D tentatively TRBD1 (6 bases). CDR1 is SNHLY, CDR2 FYNNEI, per germline. Trimming pared 4 bases from V and 7 bases from J, leaving 11 bases between. CDR3 size: 14 residues. The CDR3 DNA reads as TGTGCCAGCAGTGTCTCTGGGACAAATTCACCCCTCCACTTT. Its translation: CASSVSGTNSPLHF. Filled out from reference TRBV2 and TRBJ1-6, the complete variable domain reads EPEVTQTPSHQVTQMGQEVILRCVPISNHLYFYWYRQILGQKVEFLVSFYNNEISEKSEIFDDQFSVERPDGSNFTLKIRSTKLEDSAMYFCASSVSGTNSPLHFGNGTRLTVT.

V and J are TRBV7-8 and TRBJ2-3; TRBD2 aligns across 10 bases. Looked up from germline, CDR1 is SGHVS and CDR2 is FQNEAQ. CDR3 size: 14 residues. J was trimmed by 2 bases and V by 7 bases; bases with no gene match: 3. The CDR3 DNA follows: TGTGCCAGCACCCTAGCGGGAGACACAGATACGCAGTATTTT. Translation: CASTLAGDTDTQYF.

This clone came up a few times. The rearrangement uses TRBV5-5 and TRBJ2-7, with D possibly matching TRBD2 (6 bases). Between the trimmed V and J ends, which lost 4 bases and 4 bases, there was a span of 21 bases. This CDR3 is 16 amino acids long. Germline V gives CDR1 SGHKS, CDR2 YYEKEE (reference sequence). The CDR3 region has the DNA TGTGCCAGCAGCCCCCGGGAGAGGTCAGATACTTACGAGCAGTACTTC. Translation: CASSPRERSDTYEQYF.